One sample yielded the 11 T cell receptor beta chains listed below, sequenced in a study of neurological immune-mediated disorders. Each CDR3 protein is one row after TCRdb ran MiXCR on the 5' RACE reads. The sample carries tens of thousands of distinct CDR3 sequences, over 9% recorded once. The sequenced material came from PBMCs. Every receptor here comes from a woman in her twenties or thirties with HTLV-1-associated myelopathy (HAM/TSP).

This clonotype was seen repeatedly, ten times or more. The chain has TRBV7-9 and TRBJ2-4; no reliable D call. CDR1 is SEHNR, CDR2 FQNEAQ, per germline (reference sequence). This CDR3 is built from 13 residues. The V end lost 0 bases, the J end lost 5 bases, and 5 bases lay between the germline ends. The chain's CDR3 is CASSLAEENIQYF. CDR3 DNA sequence: TGTGCCAGCAGCTTAGCCGAGGAAAACATTCAGTACTTC.

This clonotype was recorded at least ten times. The chain has TRBV20-1 and TRBJ1-3; tentatively, D is TRBD1 (6 bases). This CDR3 has 16 residues. The V end lost 5 bases, the J end lost 1 base, and 18 bases lay between the germline ends. Germline-derived CDR1 and CDR2 are DFQATT and SNEGSKA (reference sequence). CDR3 sequence: CSALGGPSGSGNTIYF. CDR3 bases: TGCAGTGCTCTTGGGGGGCCCTCGGGATCTGGAAACACCATATATTTT.

This clonotype was counted ten times or more. The CDR3 reads CSARDLWDTGELFF. DNA of the CDR3: TGCAGTGCTAGAGATCTTTGGGACACCGGGGAGCTGTTTTTT. This sequence joins TRBV20-1 and TRBJ2-2; D is unclear. Germline V gives CDR1 DFQATT, CDR2 SNEGSKA (reference sequence). The CDR3 has 14 residues. Trimming removed 0 bases at V and 3 bases at J, with 8 bases between.

This clonotype was counted at least ten times. V gene TRBV5-1 combines with J gene TRBJ1-2; maybe TRBD1 (6 bases). V was pared by 4 bases and J by 0 bases, with 19 bases between. CDR3 length equals 17 residues. CDR1 SGHRS and CDR2 YFSETQ come from the germline V gene. CDR3 sequence: CASSTWPQGQPNYGYTF. The CDR3 nucleotides read TGCGCCAGCAGCACCTGGCCCCAGGGGCAACCTAACTATGGCTACACCTTC.

This clonotype was recorded many times. The chain links TRBV19 to TRBJ2-7; tentatively, D is TRBD2 (5 bases). Germline CDR1 is LNHDA and CDR2 is SQIVND (reference sequence). The CDR3 is made up of 13 amino acids. With 3 bases removed from V and 5 bases from J, the gap between germline ends came to 11 bases. CDR3 sequence (DNA): TGTGCCAGTAGTATTTCGGGGTGGAACGAGCAGTACTTC. It specifies CASSISGWNEQYF.

The rearrangement links TRBV29-1 to TRBJ1-4; tentatively, D is TRBD1 (5 bases). The V gene's germline CDR1 is SQVTM and CDR2 ANQGSEA. CDR3 size: 12 residues. Trimming pared 5 bases from V and 8 bases from J, leaving 12 bases between. CDR3 in amino acids: CSVRGAYEKLFF. In DNA form, the CDR3 reads TGCAGCGTTCGAGGGGCGTACGAAAAACTGTTTTTT.

The sample holds many counts of this clonotype. The chain couples TRBV12-3 or TRBV12-4 to TRBJ2-7; D is perhaps TRBD1 (5 bases). With 6 bases removed from V and 1 base from J, the gap between germline ends came to 13 bases. CDR3 length equals 14 residues. The CDR3 reads CASSDKGESYEQYF. DNA for the CDR3: TGTGCCAGCAGCGATAAAGGGGAATCCTACGAGCAGTACTTC.

The rearrangement links TRBV18 to TRBJ1-1; 12 nucleotides line up with TRBD1. This CDR3 comprises 18 residues. CDR1 and CDR2 from the germline V gene are KGHSH and LQKENI. The V gene end was trimmed by 4 bases and the J gene end by 2 bases; junction bases not matched to a gene: 11. CDR3 sequence: CASSRPFRDRGLNTEAFF. Written as DNA, the CDR3 is TGTGCCAGCTCACGACCTTTCCGGGACAGGGGGCTTAACACTGAAGCTTTCTTT.

This clonotype was counted many times. This chain joins TRBV5-1 and TRBJ1-1; no definite D call. Germline CDR1 is SGHRS and CDR2 is YFSETQ. V was clipped by 4 bases and J by 0 bases, with 13 bases between them. The CDR3 consists of 15 residues. The CDR3 here is CASSRQQNMNTEAFF. CDR3 sequence (DNA): TGCGCCAGCAGCCGTCAGCAAAACATGAACACTGAAGCTTTCTTT.

There are many counts of this clonotype. Germline and junction disagree at one end, which may indicate a read error. This chain uses TRBV5-1 with TRBJ2-1; 11 bases line up with TRBD2. This CDR3 is 13 amino acids long. Germline values: CDR1 SGHRS, CDR2 YFSETQ. The CDR3 nucleotides read TGCGCCAGCAGCGCTACTAGCGGGGGCTATTTGCTCTTC. Its translation: CASSATSGGYLLF.

In this sample, this clonotype turned up many times. This sequence joins TRBV20-1 and TRBJ1-2, with 9 positions matching TRBD1. With V trimmed by 5 bases and J by 3 bases, 13 bases remained unmatched. CDR3 length: 16 residues. CDR1 is DFQATT, CDR2 SNEGSKA, per germline (reference sequence). The CDR3 DNA follows: TGCAGTGCTCCACCTTCTCGACAGGGGGGTCACTATGGCTACACCTTC. Translating gives CSAPPSRQGGHYGYTF.